This T cell receptor beta chain was captured in a study of PD-L1 blockade in urothelial cancer. Looking at the study overall: After treatment start, blood was analyzed at 3 weeks (second dose) and at 6 weeks. Researchers found blood samples held a median of around 140,000 T cells.

Urothelial carcinoma, locally advanced or metastatic, affected the patients. CDR1 is SNHLY, CDR2 FYNNEI, per germline. This CDR3 comprises 15 residues. J lost 7 bases, V lost 3 bases, and 7 bases had no gene match. Using immunoSEQ multiplex PCR, the repertoire was profiled, and TCRdb retains in-frame clones only, with some absent. The sample contains tens of thousands of clones, about 90% of which appear only once. The sequence came from a man aged 55 to 70 with urothelial cancer. The specimen comprised PBMCs, sampled around atezolizumab (anti-PD-L1) treatment. The V and J genes are TRBV2 and TRBJ1-5, with 9 positions matching TRBD1. CDR3 sequence reads: CASSEDRGFGQPQHF. CDR3 nucleotide sequence: TGTGCCAGCAGTGAGGACAGGGGCTTCGGGCAGCCCCAGCATTTT.